Sequencing of this T cell receptor beta chain was carried out in a study of cytomegalovirus exposure and HLA in healthy donors. Amplification used 60 Vbeta primers and 13 Jbeta primers. TCRdb's copy holds only in-frame clones and misses some; the assay was immunoSEQ multiplex PCR. The table has about 120,000 clones, almost 70% seen once. Study-wide results and caveats: Per published reports, the classifier diagnosed cytomegalovirus status with high specificity and sensitivity. Listed as cytomegalovirus-associated were 170 or so TCR beta chains.

Germline V gene sequence: CDR1 SGHRS, CDR2 YFSETQ. CDR3 length: 13 amino acids. The ends were cut back, 4 bases at V and 3 bases at J, with 11 bases in the middle. As regards this clone: Antigen unknown.

The clonotype was recovered from a man aged 25-40 years in good health and CMV-seropositive. The V gene is TRBV5-1, the J gene TRBJ2-7; D perhaps matches TRBD1 (6 bases). The sample taken for sequencing was PBMCs. The CDR3 sequence: CASSPVGHYEQYV. CDR3 DNA sequence: TGCGCCAGCAGCCCAGTGGGACACTACGAGCAGTACGTC.